A selection of T cell receptor beta chains follows, all from one sample in a study of T cell changes during pregnancy in multiple sclerosis. Here immunoSEQ multiplex PCR was the method, and the copy in TCRdb shows in-frame clones only, minus some. Of 60,000 or so clones listed, about 90% are singletons. The sequenced sample was CD4+ T cells from peripheral blood mononuclear cells, obtained after pregnancy. The receptors shown here come from a female donor in good health, enrolled as a control in a pregnancy study. Each CDR3 is given with its conserved first and last residue. A D gene is named only where the DNA matches it firmly. Clone size is stated in some rows and not others, as once, few, many or a class when expanded.

size	V	J	D	CDR3	DNA
NA	TRBV6-6	TRBJ2-7	NA	CASSYSNRDRGEQYF	TGTGCCAGCAGTTACTCAAACAGGGACCGGGGCGAGCAGTACTTC
NA	TRBV30	TRBJ2-7	NA	CAWSLGAVRVEQYF	TGTGCCTGGAGTTTGGGGGCCGTACGTGTGGAGCAGTACTTC
NA	TRBV9	TRBJ2-7	TRBD1	CASSVGDRGLEF	TGTGCCAGCAGCGTGGGGGACAGGGGGCTTGAGTTC
NA	TRBV30	TRBJ1-2	NA	CAWSGQAKIYGYTF	TGTGCCTGGAGTGGGCAGGCAAAAATATATGGCTACACCTTC
NA	TRBV10-3	TRBJ2-1	TRBD2	CAISGYLAGAGNEQFF	TGTGCCATCAGTGGATACCTAGCGGGGGCCGGGAATGAGCAGTTCTTC
NA	TRBV18	TRBJ1-2	TRBD1	CASSQTPRTGATNYGYTF	TGTGCCAGCTCACAAACTCCGAGGACAGGGGCGACGAACTATGGCTACACCTTC
NA	TRBV13	TRBJ2-5	TRBD1	CASSVGTGYQETQYF	TGTGCCAGCAGCGTGGGGACAGGGTACCAAGAGACCCAGTACTTC
once	TRBV19	TRBJ1-2	NA	CASSIDPGRRNYGYTF	TGTGCCAGTAGTATAGATCCCGGCAGGCGAAACTATGGCTACACCTTC
once	TRBV20-1	TRBJ2-1	NA	CSAEVVNEQFF	TGCAGTGCAGAGGTCGTGAATGAGCAGTTCTTC
NA	TRBV6-6	TRBJ2-2	NA	CASSPSENTGELFF	TGTGCCAGCAGCCCTAGCGAGAACACCGGGGAGCTGTTTTTT
NA	TRBV7-2	TRBJ1-2	NA	CASSLWEGIGYTF	TGTGCCAGCAGCTTATGGGAGGGAATTGGCTACACCTTC
NA	TRBV27	TRBJ2-1	NA	CASSFNGYNEQFF	TGTGCCAGCAGTTTTAACGGGTACAATGAGCAGTTCTTC
once	TRBV18	TRBJ2-1	TRBD2	CASSPPQRGSVEQFF	TGTGCCAGCTCACCACCGCAGCGGGGATCCGTTGAGCAGTTCTTC
NA	TRBV7-3	TRBJ1-1	NA	CASSLYGENTEAFF	TGTGCCAGCAGCTTATACGGGGAGAACACTGAAGCTTTCTTT
NA	TRBV6-5	TRBJ2-7	NA	CATTAPGEDEQYF	TGTGCCACCACAGCCCCAGGGGAAGACGAGCAGTACTTC
NA	TRBV5-6	TRBJ1-2	NA	CASQRTVLVSNYGYTF	TGTGCCAGCCAACGGACAGTACTAGTCTCTAACTATGGCTACACCTTC
NA	TRBV6-6	TRBJ2-2	TRBD1	CASSYSGRGHTGELFF	TGTGCCAGCAGTTACTCAGGCAGGGGGCACACCGGGGAGCTGTTTTTT
NA	TRBV7-2	TRBJ2-7	NA	CASSLESQEGYEQYF	TGTGCCAGCAGCTTAGAAAGTCAAGAGGGCTACGAGCAGTACTTC
NA	TRBV4-2	TRBJ2-2	NA	CASSLKTGELFF	TGTGCCAGCAGCCTAAAAACCGGGGAGCTGTTTTTT
once	TRBV5-4	TRBJ1-6	NA	CASSFGGVGNSPLHF	TGTGCCAGCAGCTTTGGGGGGGTAGGGAATTCACCCCTCCACTTT
NA	TRBV6-1	TRBJ1-3	NA	CASSERRGLDTIYF	TGTGCCAGCAGTGAAAGGAGGGGCCTGGACACCATATATTTT
NA	TRBV5-1	TRBJ2-1	NA	CASSLGVYNEQFF	TGCGCCAGCAGCTTGGGAGTATACAATGAGCAGTTCTTC
NA	TRBV2	TRBJ2-3	TRBD2	CASSPRLAGKSTDTQYF	TGTGCCAGCAGTCCTCGACTAGCGGGGAAGAGCACAGATACGCAGTATTTT
NA	TRBV7-9	TRBJ1-1	TRBD1	CASSLQGWPEAFF	TGTGCCAGCAGTTTACAGGGGTGGCCTGAAGCTTTCTTT
NA	TRBV7-2	TRBJ1-1	NA	CASSLGLGRQEAFF	TGTGCCAGCAGCTTAGGGTTAGGCCGACAGGAAGCTTTCTTT
NA	TRBV18	TRBJ1-5	NA	CASSPSSGRDQPQHF	TGTGCCAGCTCACCGAGTTCGGGGAGGGATCAGCCCCAGCATTTT
NA	TRBV15	TRBJ1-1	NA	CATSPPPENTEAFF	TGTGCCACCAGCCCTCCCCCAGAGAACACTGAAGCTTTCTTT
once	TRBV7-2	TRBJ1-2	TRBD1	CASSLSHRGHYGYTF	TGTGCCAGCAGCTTATCTCACAGGGGGCACTATGGCTACACCTTC
once	TRBV4-2	TRBJ1-2	TRBD1	CASSQGTPGQPYGYTF	TGTGCCAGCAGCCAAGGGACGCCGGGACAGCCCTATGGCTACACCTTC
NA	TRBV7-9	TRBJ2-7	NA	CASSDRPDGEQYF	TGTGCCAGCAGCGACAGGCCAGACGGGGAGCAGTACTTC
NA	TRBV6-4	TRBJ1-2	TRBD1	CASSPGTGYGYTF	TGTGCCAGCAGTCCCGGGACAGGTTATGGCTACACCTTC
NA	TRBV7-2	TRBJ1-5	NA	CASSLAGGAGQPQHF	TGTGCCAGCAGCCTCGCCGGGGGGGCCGGGCAGCCCCAGCATTTT
NA	TRBV18	TRBJ1-2	TRBD1	CASSQTGQGNGYTF	TGTGCCAGCTCACAAACCGGACAGGGGAATGGCTACACCTTC
NA	TRBV19	TRBJ1-1	NA	CASSLQRTDHAFF	TGTGCCAGTAGTCTCCAGCGGACAGATCACGCTTTCTTT
once	TRBV11-3	TRBJ1-1	TRBD1	CASSLGQGLNTEAFF	TGTGCCAGCAGCTTAGGACAGGGACTGAACACTGAAGCTTTCTTT
NA	TRBV4-2	TRBJ1-3	NA	CASSFRGHSGNTIYF	TGTGCCAGCAGCTTCAGGGGACACTCTGGAAACACCATATATTTT
NA	TRBV7-3	TRBJ2-1	TRBD2	CASSSLAGGKNEQFF	TGTGCCAGCAGCTCACTAGCGGGGGGTAAGAATGAGCAGTTCTTC
NA	TRBV5-1	TRBJ2-2	NA	CASSSELGGNTGELFF	TGCGCCAGCAGCTCGGAGTTAGGGGGAAACACCGGGGAGCTGTTTTTT
NA	TRBV5-6	TRBJ1-5	NA	CASSLLNRNSNQPQHF	TGTGCCAGCAGCTTACTAAACAGGAATAGCAATCAGCCCCAGCATTTT
NA	TRBV13	TRBJ1-1	TRBD1	CASSERGYRGTEAFF	TGTGCCAGCAGCGAGCGGGGGTACAGGGGCACTGAAGCTTTCTTT
NA	TRBV11-3	TRBJ2-5	TRBD2	CASSSLARGGMETQYF	TGTGCCAGCAGCTCCCTCGCCCGGGGGGGAATGGAGACCCAGTACTTC
NA	TRBV30	TRBJ1-1	TRBD1	CAWSVRTGEAFF	TGTGCCTGGAGTGTAAGGACAGGGGAAGCTTTCTTT
NA	TRBV19	TRBJ2-7	NA	CASSPRLGGGDPSYEQYF	TGTGCCAGTAGTCCCCGGTTGGGGGGGGGCGACCCATCCTACGAGCAGTACTTC
few	TRBV12-5	TRBJ1-1	TRBD1	CASGLTRQGGNTEAFF	TGTGCTAGTGGTTTGACCCGACAGGGGGGGAACACTGAAGCTTTCTTT
NA	TRBV5-5	TRBJ1-2	TRBD1	CASSRQGSFSYGYTF	TGTGCCAGCAGCCGACAGGGAAGTTTTAGCTATGGCTACACCTTC
NA	TRBV7-9	TRBJ1-3	NA	CASSSGSSSGNTIYF	TGTGCCAGCAGCTCAGGCTCGAGCTCTGGAAACACCATATATTTT
NA	TRBV4-2	TRBJ2-7	TRBD2	CASSQEGLGGEQYF	TGTGCCAGCAGCCAAGAGGGACTAGGGGGCGAGCAGTACTTC
NA	TRBV7-2	TRBJ2-5	NA	CASSPMGGPIWETQYF	TGTGCCAGCAGCCCGATGGGGGGGCCAATATGGGAGACCCAGTACTTC